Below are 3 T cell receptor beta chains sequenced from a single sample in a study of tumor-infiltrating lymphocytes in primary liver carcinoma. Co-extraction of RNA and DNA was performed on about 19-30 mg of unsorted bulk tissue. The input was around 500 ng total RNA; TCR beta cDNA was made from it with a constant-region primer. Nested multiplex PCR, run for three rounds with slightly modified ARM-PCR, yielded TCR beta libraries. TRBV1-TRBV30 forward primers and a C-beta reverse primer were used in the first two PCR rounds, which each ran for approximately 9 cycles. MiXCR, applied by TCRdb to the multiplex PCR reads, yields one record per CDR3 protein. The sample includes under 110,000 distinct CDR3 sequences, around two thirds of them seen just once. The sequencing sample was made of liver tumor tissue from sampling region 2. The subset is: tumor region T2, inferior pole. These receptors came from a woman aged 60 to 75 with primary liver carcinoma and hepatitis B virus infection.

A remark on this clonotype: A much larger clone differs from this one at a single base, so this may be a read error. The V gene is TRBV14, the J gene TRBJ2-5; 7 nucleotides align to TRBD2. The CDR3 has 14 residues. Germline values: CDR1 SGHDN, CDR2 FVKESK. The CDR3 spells CAGSPFGGRETQYF. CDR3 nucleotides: TGTGCCGGCAGCCCGTTTGGCGGGAGAGAGACCCAGTACTTC.

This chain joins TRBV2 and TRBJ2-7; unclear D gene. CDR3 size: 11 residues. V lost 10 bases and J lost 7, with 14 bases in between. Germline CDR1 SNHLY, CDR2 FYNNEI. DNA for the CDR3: TGTGCCAACTCCCCTGGCGCGGAGCAGTACTTC. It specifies CANSPGAEQYF.

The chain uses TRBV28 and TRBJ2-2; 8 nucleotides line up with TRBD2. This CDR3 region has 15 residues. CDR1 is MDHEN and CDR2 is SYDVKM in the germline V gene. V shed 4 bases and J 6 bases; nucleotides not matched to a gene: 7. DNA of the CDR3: TGTGCCAGCAGTTCGAGCGGGGGAGGCGCCGGGGAGCTGTTTTTT. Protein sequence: CASSSSGGGAGELFF.